This TCR beta chain was found in a study of long-term antiretroviral therapy in people with HIV (dated 2022 in TCRdb). Background on the whole study: Collection of the earliest samples took place about a decade ahead of the 2015 WHO recommendation for immediate ART, at a time when ART was typically delayed until CD4 counts fell. Whether ART initiation and durable HIV suppression were associated with changes in peripheral blood TRB repertoire composition and diversity was tested in a retrospective serial study. Test extractions of a monoclonal T-cell line alongside a few dozen polyclonal samples showed no cross-contamination during QIAcube processing. Of the 30 participants with HIV, roughly twelve were female. The cohort contributed 150 to 200 cryopreserved PBMC samples from about 31 adults with confirmed HIV infection, collected serially over a mean of about 6 years (range 1-12).

Inclusion was restricted to participants for whom at least one PBMC sample before ART initiation and at least two post-ART samples were available. Treatment was received in the United States of America by all participants with HIV. Before DNA extraction, cryopreserved samples of about 0.9-11 million PBMC were thawed and then washed. At the time of the earliest PBMC sample, participants with HIV were aged between roughly 23 and 60 years. Each participant contributed PBMC samples from 1-4 timepoints before ART initiation and 2-8 timepoints after ART initiation, with a median of 7 samples. Serial HIV viral load, CD4+ T-cell count, ART history and demographic data were obtained for every participant. A Qiagen kit on a QIAcube was used to extract genomic DNA from unsorted PBMC, with samples processed in batches of 12. The immunoSEQ hsTCRB v3.0 assay was used at survey level resolution to sequence the TRB variable region. The targeted TRB sequencing depth was about 35,000-55,000 T-cell genomes per sample. An Illumina MiSeq with a v3 150-cycle kit was used to sequence the pooled TRB libraries. In the source study's methods: Analysis of repertoires was carried out in R inside a reproducible Nextflow workflow spanning QC, data transformation and analysis. LymphoSeq2, an R package for exploring AIRR-Seq data, was used to implement the custom analyses. A handful of samples that yielded fewer than 5000 total TRB sequences were excluded, so that around 190 HIV repertoires were analyzed. Of the 188 retained HIV repertoires, over 55 were collected before and around 130 after ART initiation. Each repertoire was downsampled to 5000 TRB nucleotide sequences, and summary statistics were averaged across 100 downsampling iterations. Only TRB sequences with CDR3 regions of at least seven amino acids were retained for analysis. Two measures captured diversity: a Shannon entropy-derived clonality score and the Gini coefficient. In the repertoire networks, any two of the top 5000 CDR3 amino acid sequences were linked whenever the two sequences differed by an edit distance of one. For TRB CDR3 amino acid sequences, antigen specificity groups and MHC restriction were predicted with GLIPH2. To flag known CMV, EBV, HIV or tissue antigen associations, CDR3 amino acid sequences were matched against VDJdb and McPAS-TCR. Pre-ART, post-ART and control groups were compared with Wilcoxon signed-rank tests and Holm-Bonferroni correction. This is the immuneACCESS table as TCRdb keeps it, with only in-frame sequences that have V and J called. A part of the clones is gone; compared with another copy, unresolved V genes explain less than half, and the rest is unexplained. V and J calls and clone size are given by that table; D and trimming were obtained from the DNA. Here the sample has 15,000 or so clones; roughly 90% occur a single time. The ten largest make up around 12% of the sample.

This clone was detected only once. It has no known antigen specificity. No much larger clone exists at a distance of one base, and base qualities are not known. What the study reported, not specific to this receptor: Because cell numbers in pre-ART samples were limited, unsorted PBMC were profiled instead of sorted CD4+ and CD8+ T cells. A significant increase in TRB diversity was found to be associated with ART initiation, although TRB diversity was observed to remain significantly below that of transplant donor controls even after long-term ART. Since PBMC availability was limited, sequencing covered only the TCR beta chain, with no alpha chain pairing. CDR3 length ranges in HIV repertoires were narrower than in controls, and network structure suggested an antigen-experienced repertoire with only a slight naive shift after ART. The samples span the years 2004 to 2017, and the ART regimens used at that time may not be as effective as current regimens. The repertoire was dominated across all time points by expanded TRB clones identified before ART initiation, although this dominance was seen to fluctuate and to decrease in many PLHIV after ART. Inferences about post-ART repertoire changes are limited because no data were available on ART adherence, viral resistance or therapy changes.

This TCR came from a man aged 50 to 60 with HIV. The source material was unsorted PBMCs, sampled 0.7 years before starting antiretroviral therapy.

The CDR3 sequence is CAISSGTSGKSSYNEQFF. The DNA sequence follows: TGTGCCATCAGTTCCGGGACTAGCGGGAAAAGCTCCTACAATGAGCAGTTCTTC. The chain employs TRBV10-3 and TRBJ2-1, with TRBD2 identical over 13 junction bases. Measured from the cysteine to the phenylalanine, the CDR3 is 18 residues long. Just the 54-base CDR3 DNA is kept, in frame starting at base 1. V lost 5 bases and J lost 0 bases, and the count of bases not matched to a germline gene is 7. The germline V gene specifies ENHRY as CDR1 and SYGVKD as CDR2.